This T cell receptor beta chain appears in the sequencing data of a study of T-cell reconstitution after alpha-beta-depleted transplantation in children. Library preparation (for TCRbeta) was performed with unique molecular identifiers. TCRdb analysed the PCR reads with MiXCR anew, one entry per CDR3 protein. The profile shows around 960,000 distinct CDR3 sequences, around 30% of them singletons. Specimen: PBMCs, mostly from graft donor cells, collected 360 days after TCRalphabeta/CD19-depleted stem cell transplant. The receptor was derived from a boy less than two years old who had a stem cell transplant for SCID, so the T cells may come from the graft donor.

CDR3 sequence reads: CSARGSTYNTGELFF. The CDR3 nucleotides read TGCAGTGCTAGAGGGAGTACTTATAACACCGGGGAGCTGTTTTTT. This sequence joins TRBV20-1 and TRBJ2-2; D ambiguous. This CDR3 is 15 amino acids long. The germline V and J ends were trimmed by 1 base and 2 bases, with 11 bases remaining between them. The germline V gene encodes CDR1 DFQATT and CDR2 SNEGSKA (reference sequence).